The source of this TCR beta chain is a study of blood T cell repertoires in COVID-19. Whole-study context: The samples span acute and convalescent COVID-19 from the United States, Italy and Spain.

Sequencing was performed with immunoSEQ multiplex PCR; in TCRdb, only in-frame clones are kept and a portion is missing. Among about 300,000 clones listed, 85% to 90% were seen once. Germline CDR1 and CDR2: GTSNPN and SVGIG (reference sequence). The CDR3 contains 14 residues. The J segment lost 3 bases and the V segment lost 5 bases, leaving 4 bases of the junction unmatched. The rearrangement joins TRBV30 to TRBJ1-6; 7 bases match TRBD1. Sequences were obtained from peripheral blood. This receptor was taken from a human donor in a cohort sampled during active COVID-19. Here the CDR3 reads CAWAGGGYNSPLHF. CDR3 sequence (DNA): TGTGCCTGGGCAGGGGGTGGCTATAATTCACCCCTCCACTTT.